One sample yielded the 11 T cell receptor beta chains listed below, sequenced in a study of blood T cell repertoires in COVID-19. Sequencing was performed with immunoSEQ multiplex PCR; in TCRdb, only in-frame clones are kept and a portion is missing. The top ten hold 1% of the sample, which has 340,000 or so clones, around 90% seen once. The sequenced sample consisted of peripheral blood. These receptors came from a man aged 50 to 59 with active or convalescent COVID-19.

V gene TRBV4-2 combines with J gene TRBJ1-4; TRBD1 matches 8 bases. Germline CDR1 reads LGHNA; CDR2 reads YNFKEQ. This CDR3 comprises 16 residues. V was pared by 0 bases and J by 7 bases, with 7 bases of the junction left unmatched. CDR3 protein: CASSQDLGQGGEKLFF. CDR3 nucleotides: TGTGCCAGCAGCCAAGATCTTGGACAGGGCGGTGAAAAACTGTTTTTT.

V and J are TRBV7-2 and TRBJ2-7; 7 bases match TRBD2. Germline V gives CDR1 SGHTA, CDR2 FQGNSA. The junction had 14 bases not matched to a gene; V was cut back by 6 bases and J by 6 bases. The CDR3 runs to 15 residues. Written as DNA, the CDR3 is TGTGCCAGCAGGTTAACCGGGACTACTCGGTTCGAGCAGTACTTC. Translating it yields CASRLTGTTRFEQYF.

The CDR3 sequence is CASTRGESYNEQFF. In nucleotides, the CDR3 is TGTGCCAGTACCCGGGGGGAGAGCTACAATGAGCAGTTCTTC. The chain carries TRBV19 and TRBJ2-1, with 7 bases matching TRBD2. This CDR3 spans 14 amino acids. Germline CDR1 reads LNHDA; CDR2 reads SQIVND (reference sequence). V shed 7 bases, J shed 3 bases, and the junction held 6 bases outside the gene matches. Full variable domain (missing parts from reference TRBV19 and TRBJ2-1): DGGITQSPKYLFRKEGQNVTLSCEQNLNHDAMYWYRQDPGQGLRLIYYSQIVNDFQKGDIAEGYSVSREKKESFPLTVTSAQKNPTAFYLCASTRGESYNEQFFGPGTRLTVL.

The genes are TRBV19 and TRBJ2-1; 8 bases match TRBD2. Germline V gene data show CDR1 as LNHDA and CDR2 as SQIVND (reference sequence). This CDR3 has 14 amino acids. J was trimmed by 9 bases and V by 9 bases; bases with no gene match: 13. The CDR3 reads CASASGTRVGEQFF. The CDR3 nucleotides read TGTGCCAGCGCGTCCGGGACTAGAGTCGGTGAGCAGTTCTTC.

This clone was seen more than once but under ten times. The chain joins TRBV18 to TRBJ1-6; perhaps TRBD1 as D (6 bases). CDR1 and CDR2 (germline): KGHSH, LQKENI. Trimming stripped 5 bases from V and 7 bases from J, with 21 bases between. The CDR3 is 17 amino acids. CDR3 loop: CASSRPSGSRGNSPLHF. CDR3 in DNA: TGTGCCAGCTCAAGACCTAGCGGGTCCAGGGGAAATTCACCCCTCCACTTT.

In DNA, the CDR3 is TGTGCCAGCAGTTCCCCTACTACCAATAGCAATCAGCCCCAGCATTTT. Its translation: CASSSPTTNSNQPQHF. V is TRBV28 and J is TRBJ1-5; no definite D call. The CDR3 runs to 16 residues. The V and J ends lost 4 bases and 0 bases respectively, with 13 bases between them. Germline CDR1 reads MDHEN; CDR2 reads SYDVKM.

The V call is TRBV9, the J call TRBJ2-1, with 10 bases aligning to TRBD1. The germline gives CDR1 SGDLS, CDR2 YYNGEE. The CDR3 consists of 15 residues. The ends lost 0 bases at V and 8 bases at J; junction bases unmatched: 5. Here the CDR3 reads CASSVGGTGVYEQFF. The CDR3 DNA reads TGTGCCAGCAGCGTAGGGGGGACAGGGGTTTATGAGCAGTTCTTC.

The V gene is TRBV11-2, the J gene TRBJ2-3, with 8 bases fitting TRBD1. The CDR3 is 15 residues long. V was pared by 6 bases and J by 1 base, with 6 bases of the junction left unmatched. Germline V gene lookup returns CDR1 SGHAT and CDR2 FQNNGV. Here the CDR3 reads CASSPDRVGTDTQYF. In DNA form, the CDR3 reads TGTGCCAGCAGTCCGGACAGGGTGGGCACAGATACGCAGTATTTT.

The chain employs TRBV6-1 and TRBJ2-3, with 9 bases that match TRBD2. CDR1 MNHNS and CDR2 SASEGT come from the germline V gene. The CDR3 covers 16 residues. The V gene end was trimmed by 2 bases and the J gene end by 3 bases; junction bases not matched to a gene: 6. As DNA, the CDR3 is TGTGCCAGCAGTGAATTTGCGGGAGGGCCGACAGATACGCAGTATTTT. It encodes CASSEFAGGPTDTQYF.

Concerning this clone itself: This CDR3 is also generated by other DNA sequences in the sample. The rearrangement links TRBV18 to TRBJ1-4; weak D call: TRBD1 (5 bases). V was trimmed by 1 base and J by 3 bases, leaving 6 bases between them. Germline CDR1 KGHSH, CDR2 LQKENI. The CDR3 runs 14 residues. The CDR3 sequence: CASSPRGANEKLFF. The CDR3 DNA follows: TGTGCCAGCTCACCACGGGGGGCTAATGAAAAACTGTTTTTT.

This clone has just a few counts. The chain links TRBV20-1 to TRBJ1-1; D is unclear. Germline values: CDR1 DFQATT, CDR2 SNEGSKA (reference sequence). V shed 4 bases and J shed 10 bases, with 13 bases lying between them. The CDR3 is 11 amino acids. The CDR3 is CSATRGRRAFF. The CDR3 DNA follows: TGCAGTGCTACTAGAGGGCGACGAGCTTTCTTT.